Shown below are 22 T cell receptor beta chains from a single sample sequenced in a study of cytomegalovirus exposure and HLA in healthy donors. Primers: 60 Vbeta forward and 13 Jbeta reverse. Produced via immunoSEQ multiplex PCR; TCRdb's table is partial and in-frame only. This table has over 150,000 clones, around 79% appearing once. The source material was PBMCs. The receptors were gathered from a man aged 25 to 40 in good health and CMV-seropositive.

The genes are TRBV10-3 and TRBJ2-6; D may be TRBD2 (6 bases). This CDR3 has 16 residues. Trimming took off 0 bases at V and 1 base at J, with 7 bases between the two ends. Germline CDR1 is ENHRY and CDR2 is SYGVKD. The CDR3 reads CAISESEGSGANVLTF. The CDR3, as DNA: TGTGCCATCAGTGAGTCGGAGGGGTCTGGGGCCAACGTCCTGACTTTC.

The V call is TRBV10-3, the J call TRBJ1-1; D may be TRBD1 (5 bases). This CDR3 is built from 14 residues. The V and J ends lost 8 bases and 4 bases respectively, with 17 bases between them. Germline-derived CDR1 and CDR2 are ENHRY and SYGVKD. The CDR3 sequence is CAIRPGQGGTEAFF. The CDR3 nucleotides read TGTGCCATCCGCCCTGGGCAGGGAGGCACTGAAGCTTTCTTT.

The chain employs TRBV13 and TRBJ2-7; possible D gene TRBD2, 5 bases. The CDR3 runs 14 residues. The V and J ends lost 5 bases and 3 bases respectively, with 14 bases between them. CDR1 PRHDT and CDR2 FYEKMQ come from the germline V gene (reference sequence). CDR3 sequence reads: CASSPPGGYYEQYF. CDR3 coding DNA: TGTGCCAGCAGCCCCCCAGGAGGTTACTACGAGCAGTACTTC.

This clone has just a few counts. The chain uses TRBV7-9 and TRBJ2-5; TRBD2 matches at 9 bases. Germline loops: CDR1 SEHNR, CDR2 FQNEAQ (reference sequence). Trimming at V came to 5 bases and at J to 7 bases, leaving 8 bases not matched to a gene. The CDR3 covers 14 residues. The chain's CDR3 is CASSLGGGEGTQYF. The CDR3 coding sequence is TGTGCCAGCAGCCTAGGCGGGGGGGAAGGGACCCAGTACTTC.

The chain carries TRBV28 and TRBJ1-2, with TRBD1 identical over 7 bases. With 2 bases clipped from V and 10 bases from J, the junction kept 7 bases outside the gene matches. This CDR3 spans 13 amino acids. Germline V lookup: CDR1 MDHEN, CDR2 SYDVKM. The CDR3 protein is CASSLDRANVYTF. DNA of the CDR3: TGTGCCAGCAGTTTAGACAGGGCGAATGTCTACACCTTC.

J is TRBJ1-6 and V is TRBV25-1; D not certain. Germline CDR1 is MGHDK and CDR2 is SYGVNS. The CDR3 is 15 residues long. V lost 1 base to trimming and J lost 6 bases, with 10 bases between them. The CDR3 DNA reads as TGTGCCAGCAGTGAATCGGTAGCGGGTAATTCACCCCTCCACTTT. Translating gives CASSESVAGNSPLHF.

This sequence joins TRBV19 and TRBJ1-2; 8 nucleotides agree with TRBD1. Germline-derived CDR1 and CDR2 are LNHDA and SQIVND (reference sequence). This CDR3 is built from 15 residues. V trimming: 0 bases; J trimming: 5 bases; junction bases outside the gene matches: 5. The CDR3 DNA is TGTGCCAGTAGTATAGATTGGACAGGGACGTATGGCTACACCTTC. Protein sequence: CASSIDWTGTYGYTF. The full variable domain, rest sourced from reference TRBV19 and TRBJ1-2, is DGGITQSPKYLFRKEGQNVTLSCEQNLNHDAMYWYRQDPGQGLRLIYYSQIVNDFQKGDIAEGYSVSREKKESFPLTVTSAQKNPTAFYLCASSIDWTGTYGYTFGSGTRLTVV.

The V gene is TRBV9, the J gene TRBJ2-1, with 11 bases matching TRBD2. Trimming cost V 3 bases and J 12 bases; bases outside gene matches: 8. The CDR3 contains 14 residues. Germline-derived CDR1 and CDR2 are SGDLS and YYNGEE. The CDR3 reads CASSGSGGAVGQFF. The CDR3 bases are TGTGCCAGCAGCGGTAGCGGGGGGGCTGTGGGGCAGTTCTTC.

This CDR3 reads CAWRGDRKNTEAFF. CDR3 bases: TGTGCCTGGAGGGGGGACAGGAAGAACACTGAAGCTTTCTTT. The V gene is TRBV30, the J gene TRBJ1-1; 8 bases match TRBD1. From germline, CDR1 is GTSNPN and CDR2 SVGIG (reference sequence). J lost 1 base, V lost 3 bases, and 4 bases had no gene match. The CDR3 has 14 residues.

The CDR3 DNA follows: TGTGCCAGCAGTTCGCCCGGGAGAGATAATGAAAAACTGTTTTTT. It encodes CASSSPGRDNEKLFF. This chain uses TRBV28 with TRBJ1-4; unclear D gene. Germline V gene lookup returns CDR1 MDHEN and CDR2 SYDVKM. Trimming removed 4 bases from V and 4 bases from J, with 13 bases in between. This CDR3 contains 15 residues.

This clone has a handful of counts. The V call is TRBV5-1, the J call TRBJ2-7, with a weak D call TRBD1 (5 bases). The V and J ends lost 0 bases and 5 bases respectively, with 15 bases between them. This CDR3 is built from 15 residues. Germline V lookup: CDR1 SGHRS, CDR2 YFSETQ. The CDR3 DNA reads as TGCGCCAGCAGCTTGGCGGGTCAGGGTGTGAACGAGCAGTACTTC. This sequence encodes CASSLAGQGVNEQYF. Variable domain in full (rest from reference TRBV5-1 and TRBJ2-7): KAGVTQTPRYLIKTRGQQVTLSCSPISGHRSVSWYQQTPGQGLQFLFEYFSETQRNKGNFPGRFSGRQFSNSRSEMNVSTLELGDSALYLCASSLAGQGVNEQYFGPGTRLTVT.

V gene TRBV4-3 combines with J gene TRBJ2-1; 7 nucleotides match TRBD2. Germline-derived CDR1 and CDR2 are LGHNA and YSLEER. The trim removed 1 base at V and 1 base at J, leaving 4 bases unmatched. The CDR3 consists of 16 residues. The CDR3 reads CASSQGSGGSYNEQFF. The CDR3 nucleotides are TGCGCCAGCAGCCAAGGGTCGGGAGGTTCCTACAATGAGCAGTTCTTC.

V and J are TRBV6-1 and TRBJ1-4; TRBD1 might be the D (6 bases). The germline V gene encodes CDR1 MNHNS and CDR2 SASEGT. Trimming took off 2 bases at V and 15 bases at J, with 13 bases between the two ends. CDR3 length: 12 residues. CDR3 amino acids: CASSEFPQGLFF. In DNA, the CDR3 is TGTGCCAGCAGTGAATTCCCGCAGGGGTTGTTTTTT.

This chain connects TRBV28 to TRBJ2-7, with D tentatively TRBD2 (6 bases). Trimming shortened V by 9 bases and J by 3 bases, and 21 bases separated the two germline ends. The CDR3 has 15 amino acids. CDR1 MDHEN and CDR2 SYDVKM come from the germline V gene. CDR3 residues: CASTSTGTGNYEQYF. The CDR3 DNA is TGTGCCAGTACAAGCACCGGGACTGGCAACTACGAGCAGTACTTC.

V usage is TRBV21-1 and J usage is TRBJ2-7; the table's D call TRBD1 went unverified against the DNA. TRBV21-1 is a pseudogene segment. This CDR3 contains 13 residues. The chain's CDR3 is CASSKDQTYEQYF. DNA for the CDR3: TGTGCCAGCAGCAAAGACCAGACCTACGAGCAGTACTTC.

V usage is TRBV9 and J usage is TRBJ2-3; 7 bases are a match to TRBD1. V dropped 4 bases and J dropped 0; count of bases not matched to a gene: 8. From germline, CDR1 is SGDLS and CDR2 YYNGEE. CDR3 length: 16 amino acids. CDR3 residues: CASSPRQGTSTDTQYF. The CDR3 DNA follows: TGTGCCAGCAGCCCCAGACAGGGAACTAGCACAGATACGCAGTATTTT.

The V and J genes are TRBV7-6 and TRBJ2-1; TRBD2 aligns across 9 bases. CDR1 and CDR2 (germline): SGHVS, FNYEAQ. J gave up 7 bases and V 1 base, and 5 bases lay outside the gene matches. The CDR3 contains 15 residues. The CDR3 reads CASSLGVAGGNEQFF. Written as DNA, the CDR3 is TGTGCCAGCAGCTTAGGGGTGGCGGGAGGGAATGAGCAGTTCTTC.

This clone came up a few times. The chain recombines TRBV4-1 with TRBJ1-6; a possible D gene is TRBD1 (5 bases). Germline assignment: CDR1 MGHRA and CDR2 YSYEKL. This CDR3 comprises 16 residues. Trimming took 0 bases from V and 6 from J, leaving 12 bases between them. CDR3 in DNA: TGCGCCAGCAGCCAAGATTGGGGGGTGGGTAATTCACCCCTCCACTTT. Amino acid sequence: CASSQDWGVGNSPLHF.

The CDR3 nucleotides are TGTGCCAGCAGTTGGGGCAGGGGAGACCAGCCCCAGCATTTT. Translating it yields CASSWGRGDQPQHF. V gene TRBV6-5 combines with J gene TRBJ1-5; D is possibly TRBD1 (6 bases). The CDR3 is 14 amino acids. V lost 4 bases to trimming and J lost 7 bases, with 14 bases between them. Germline loops: CDR1 MNHEY, CDR2 SVGAGI.

This chain links TRBV27 with TRBJ1-2; TRBD1 matches at 10 bases. Germline assignment: CDR1 MNHEY and CDR2 SMNVEV (reference sequence). V lost 3 bases and J lost 3; bases outside the gene matches: 4. This CDR3 is built from 15 residues. CDR3 DNA: TGTGCCAGCAGTTTGGGTGGGACAGGGGACTATGGCTACACCTTC. Translation gives CASSLGGTGDYGYTF.

The chain links TRBV6-1 to TRBJ2-3; 7 bases align to TRBD2. The CDR3 is 15 residues long. With V trimmed by 3 bases and J by 3 bases, 6 bases remained unmatched. Germline V gives CDR1 MNHNS, CDR2 SASEGT. The CDR3 spells CASSERGRGTDTQYF. The CDR3 DNA reads TGTGCCAGCAGTGAGAGAGGGAGGGGAACAGATACGCAGTATTTT.

This chain uses TRBV12-5 with TRBJ2-2; a possible D gene is TRBD1 (5 bases). The CDR3 is 15 residues long. Germline CDR1 and CDR2: LGHNT and FRNRAP. Trimming took 5 bases from V and 2 from J, leaving 12 bases between them. CDR3 in amino acids: CASGPGQPNTGELFF. The CDR3 DNA reads TGTGCTAGTGGTCCCGGACAACCTAACACCGGGGAGCTGTTTTTT.